This is a list of T cell receptor beta chains from one sample in a study of cytomegalovirus exposure and HLA in healthy donors. TCRdb's table, derived via immunoSEQ multiplex PCR, lists solely in-frame clones and lacks some. This table has roughly 160,000 clones, more than 80% appearing once. The source material was PBMCs. Receptors were obtained from a woman between 25 and 40 years old in good health and CMV-seropositive. The CDR3 runs from the conserved cysteine through the conserved F or W. D genes are given only for firm matches. Only part of the rows carry a size: once, few, many, or a class if the clone is expanded.

>TRBD2|TRBV15|-|TRBJ2-3
CATSRDSRTSMVTDTQYF
TGTGCCACCAGCAGAGACAGTAGGACTAGTATGGTTACAGATACGCAGTATTTT
>TRBD1|TRBV7-3|-|TRBJ1-6
CASSRGQGAWNNSPLHF
TGTGCCAGCAGCCGCGGACAGGGGGCTTGGAATAATTCACCCCTCCACTTT
>TRBD2|TRBV5-1|once|TRBJ2-5
CASSNTPSGGEKETQYF
TGCGCCAGCAGCAACACTCCAAGCGGGGGGGAAAAAGAGACCCAGTACTTC
>-|TRBV16|-|TRBJ1-1
CASSPRTAQEAFF
TGTGCCAGCAGCCCTCGGACTGCGCAGGAGGCTTTCTTT
>-|TRBV7-9|-|TRBJ2-2
CASILGSTRVTGELFF
TGTGCCAGCATCCTAGGTTCTACGCGAGTCACCGGGGAGCTGTTTTTT
>-|TRBV11-1|-|TRBJ2-1
CASSSRADLSNEQFF
TGTGCCAGCAGTTCGCGGGCAGATCTCTCCAATGAGCAGTTCTTC
>TRBD1|TRBV4-2|-|TRBJ1-6
CASSLGDRGASPLHF
TGTGCCAGCAGCTTGGGTGACAGGGGAGCTTCACCCCTCCACTTT
>-|TRBV5-1|-|TRBJ1-2
CASSKESNYGYTF
TGCGCCAGCAGCAAGGAGTCTAACTATGGCTACACCTTC
>-|TRBV25-1|-|TRBJ1-5
CASSGQGNQPQHF
TGTGCCAGCAGCGGACAAGGGAATCAGCCCCAGCATTTT
>-|TRBV27|-|TRBJ1-1
CASSFLGGGGGSDTEAFF
TGTGCCAGCAGTTTCCTCGGTGGGGGGGGCGGGTCGGACACTGAAGCTTTCTTT
>-|TRBV5-1|few|TRBJ2-7
CASSLDPHTSSYEQYF
TGCGCCAGCAGCTTGGATCCTCATACGAGCTCCTACGAGCAGTACTTC
>TRBD1|TRBV27|few|TRBJ1-2
CASSHDRGYGYTF
TGTGCCAGCAGTCACGACAGGGGCTATGGCTACACCTTC
>TRBD2|TRBV5-1|-|TRBJ2-1
CASKLAGGQYNEQFF
TGCGCCAGCAAATTGGCGGGGGGGCAATACAATGAGCAGTTCTTC
>TRBD1|TRBV5-1|once|TRBJ2-1
CASSLAKRDRYNEQFF
TGCGCCAGCAGCTTGGCCAAACGGGACAGATACAATGAGCAGTTCTTC
>TRBD2|TRBV9|-|TRBJ2-5
CASSVSGGAYGETQYF
TGTGCCAGCAGCGTCAGCGGGGGGGCGTATGGGGAGACCCAGTACTTC
>TRBD1|TRBV15|-|TRBJ2-7
CATSRVRDRDYEQYF
TGTGCCACCAGCAGAGTACGGGACAGGGACTACGAGCAGTACTTC
>-|TRBV5-6|-|TRBJ1-2
CASSVTGFHGYTF
TGTGCCAGCAGCGTAACAGGATTTCATGGCTACACCTTC
>-|TRBV28|-|TRBJ1-2
CASSREAVELGYTF
TGTGCCAGCAGCCGGGAGGCGGTGGAGTTGGGCTACACCTTC
>-|TRBV18|-|TRBJ1-1
CASSWESRTEAFF
TGTGCCAGCTCATGGGAGTCACGGACGGAAGCTTTCTTT
>TRBD2|TRBV5-6|-|TRBJ2-7
CASSLAGGSFSEQYF
TGTGCCAGCAGCTTAGCGGGGGGCTCCTTTAGCGAGCAGTACTTC
>-|TRBV2|few|TRBJ2-5
CASTPAKSAQYF
TGTGCCAGCACCCCAGCGAAGAGTGCCCAGTACTTC
>TRBD1|TRBV6-1|-|TRBJ1-5
CASIKTGANQPQHF
TGTGCCAGCATTAAGACAGGGGCGAATCAGCCCCAGCATTTT
>-|TRBV5-4|few|TRBJ2-3
CASSLSYSGGRGTDTQYF
TGTGCCAGCAGCTTGAGTTACTCCGGGGGAAGGGGCACAGATACGCAGTATTTT
>TRBD2|TRBV2|once|TRBJ2-2
CASSPRFSGLAGDTGELFF
TGTGCCAGCAGTCCCCGGTTTTCGGGACTAGCGGGGGATACCGGGGAGCTGTTTTTT
>TRBD1|TRBV6-5|once|TRBJ1-2
CASSRQGEGGYTF
TGTGCCAGCAGTCGACAGGGGGAAGGTGGCTACACCTTC